One sample yielded the 25 T cell receptor beta chains listed below, sequenced in a study of beta chain features in type 1 diabetes. cDNA synthesis used the whole RNA isolate, giving expressed TCRB sequences. Here immunoSEQ multiplex PCR was the method, and the copy in TCRdb shows in-frame clones only, minus some. The sample comprises under 950,000 clones, roughly 16% of which are singletons, and 0.023% rests with the top ten. Sequences were obtained from naive CD4+ T cells from blood. The receptor set was obtained from a young woman in good health.

This clone was seen only a few times. Other DNA sequences of this sample code for an identical CDR3. The CDR3 region has the DNA TGTGCCAGCAGCGTGACAGGGGACTATGGCTACACCTTC. It encodes CASSVTGDYGYTF. V gene TRBV9 combines with J gene TRBJ1-2; TRBD1 matches 8 bases. J was trimmed by 3 bases and V by 2 bases; bases with no gene match: 0. Germline-derived CDR1 and CDR2 are SGDLS and YYNGEE. The CDR3 sequence is 13 residues long.

V usage is TRBV10-3 and J usage is TRBJ2-7; a possible D gene is TRBD2 (9 bases). Germline V CDR1 and CDR2: ENHRY, SYGVKD. The length of the CDR3 is 17 residues. V was pared by 7 bases and J by 3 bases, with 25 bases between. The CDR3 loop reads CAIKPGQGAGGIYEQYF. DNA of the CDR3: TGTGCCATCAAACCTGGACAGGGAGCGGGAGGAATCTACGAGCAGTACTTC.

The chain joins TRBV6-6 to TRBJ2-1; D gene unclear. Germline loops: CDR1 MNHNY, CDR2 SVGAGI (reference sequence). The CDR3 covers 14 residues. V lost 6 bases and J lost 8, with 17 bases in between. The DNA of the CDR3 is TGTGCCAGCAGCCCCCGACTCCCTTTGGATGAGCAGTTCTTC. It encodes CASSPRLPLDEQFF.

This clone turned up a few times. The sample has other DNA sequences that encode this CDR3 too. The rearrangement links TRBV7-9 to TRBJ1-3, with unresolved D. Germline V gene lookup returns CDR1 SEHNR and CDR2 FQNEAQ (reference sequence). V lost 5 bases and J 0 bases, leaving 11 bases between the germline ends. This CDR3 region has 15 residues. The CDR3 reads CASSPRGSSGNTIYF. DNA of the CDR3: TGTGCCAGCAGCCCCCGGGGTAGCTCTGGAAACACCATATATTTT.

Only a few counts were recorded for this clone. The CDR3 DNA follows: TGCGCCAGCAGGAGCCTGGGGGCAGCGAAGACCCAGTACTTC. This gives the protein CASRSLGAAKTQYF. This chain joins TRBV5-1 and TRBJ2-5; a possible D gene is TRBD1 (6 bases). Germline-derived CDR1 and CDR2 are SGHRS and YFSETQ. CDR3 length: 14 residues. Between the trimmed V and J ends, which lost 5 bases and 6 bases, there was a span of 17 bases.

A word on this clone: At one of its ends the junction is not consistent with the germline gene, which may arise from a read error. The chain joins TRBV15 to TRBJ2-7, with 10 bases matching TRBD1. This CDR3 spans 15 amino acids. The germline CDR1 and CDR2 sequences are LNHNV and YYDKDF (reference sequence). In DNA, the CDR3 is TGTGCCACCAGCAGAGTAGCCGGGACAGGGGCCCAGCAGCACTTC. The encoded protein is CATSRVAGTGAQQHF.

The rearrangement links TRBV4-3 to TRBJ2-1; perhaps TRBD2 as D (6 bases). The germline CDR1 and CDR2 sequences are LGHNA and YSLEER. The germline V and J ends were trimmed by 4 bases and 6 bases, with 13 bases remaining between them. This CDR3 is built from 14 residues. CDR3 bases: TGCGCCAGCAGCCGGGGGACTGGGGCCAATGAGCAGTTCTTC. Its translation: CASSRGTGANEQFF.

The chain is built from TRBV9 and TRBJ2-5, with 14 positions matching TRBD2. V lost 0 bases, J lost 4 bases, and 11 bases stayed unmatched. In germline, CDR1 is SGDLS, CDR2 YYNGEE. The CDR3 is made up of 19 amino acids. The CDR3 is CASSVGPGTSGSRVETQYF. CDR3 coding DNA: TGTGCCAGCAGCGTAGGCCCCGGGACTAGCGGGAGTCGTGTAGAGACCCAGTACTTC.

This clone was counted a few times. The gene calls are TRBV19 and TRBJ2-5; weak D call: TRBD1 (5 bases). In germline, CDR1 is LNHDA, CDR2 SQIVND (reference sequence). The germline V and J ends were trimmed by 3 bases and 1 base, with 12 bases remaining between them. This CDR3 has 15 amino acids. The CDR3 here is CASSISYRPQETQYF. The DNA for the CDR3 is TGTGCCAGTAGTATTTCATACAGGCCCCAAGAGACCCAGTACTTC.

The table lists this clone with a few counts. The chain carries TRBV7-9 and TRBJ2-3; D remains ambiguous. This CDR3 comprises 11 residues. The ends were cut back, 8 bases at V and 3 bases at J, with 6 bases in the middle. The germline V gene encodes CDR1 SEHNR and CDR2 FQNEAQ (reference sequence). In DNA, the CDR3 is TGTGCCAGCCGACCGACAGATACGCAGTATTTT. Protein product: CASRPTDTQYF.

V is TRBV6-6 and J is TRBJ2-1; 11 positions match TRBD1. The CDR3 consists of 15 residues. The V and J ends lost 6 bases and 6 bases, in that order; junction bases with no gene match: 7. CDR1 and CDR2 (germline): MNHNY, SVGAGI (reference sequence). CDR3 nucleotide sequence: TGTGCCAGCAGATCCTCGGGACAGGGGGGCAATGAGCAGTTCTTC. Its translation: CASRSSGQGGNEQFF.

This clone was seen more than once but under ten times. This rearrangement joins TRBV2 to TRBJ2-1; D might be TRBD2 (5 bases). Germline V gene data show CDR1 as SNHLY and CDR2 as FYNNEI. This CDR3 has 16 amino acids. V was pared by 3 bases and J by 5 bases, with 17 bases between. CDR3 in amino acids: CASSETGSSGNNEQFF. In DNA, the CDR3 is TGTGCCAGCAGTGAGACCGGATCCTCGGGGAACAATGAGCAGTTCTTC.

A word on this clone: This CDR3 is also generated by other DNA sequences in the sample. This chain joins TRBV7-2 and TRBJ1-1; no clear D gene. V lost 2 bases to trimming and J lost 1 base, with 5 bases between them. The CDR3 is 13 residues long. Germline CDR1 and CDR2: SGHTA and FQGNSA. CDR3 sequence reads: CASSLLQNTEAFF. The CDR3 DNA is TGTGCCAGCAGCTTATTGCAGAACACTGAAGCTTTCTTT.

The rearrangement uses TRBV7-2 and TRBJ2-1; 10 bases match TRBD2. The CDR3 has 15 amino acids. The junction had 9 bases not matched to a gene; V was cut back by 6 bases and J by 7 bases. Germline CDR1 is SGHTA and CDR2 is FQGNSA. The chain's CDR3 is CASRQSGRVGNEQFF. The CDR3 DNA is TGTGCCAGCAGACAAAGCGGGAGGGTGGGTAATGAGCAGTTCTTC.

To note about this clone: This CDR3 is also generated by other DNA sequences in the sample. This chain joins TRBV19 and TRBJ1-1; D call uncertain. This CDR3 spans 12 amino acids. Trimming took off 10 bases at V and 1 base at J, with 10 bases between the two ends. Germline V gives CDR1 LNHDA, CDR2 SQIVND (reference sequence). In DNA, the CDR3 is TGTGCCACCCGGCGGAAGAACACTGAAGCTTTCTTT. It is translated as CATRRKNTEAFF.

The V call is TRBV28, the J call TRBJ1-4, with 9 bases identical to TRBD1. Trimming removed 2 bases from V and 8 bases from J; junction bases left unmatched: 9. This CDR3 spans 16 amino acids. Germline V gives CDR1 MDHEN, CDR2 SYDVKM. This CDR3 reads CASSLGPTGGEEKLFF. The CDR3 nucleotides read TGTGCCAGCAGTTTAGGGCCAACAGGGGGCGAGGAAAAACTGTTTTTT.

V is TRBV27 and J is TRBJ2-1, with 7 bases aligning to TRBD1. Unmatched junction bases numbered 8, after V lost 7 bases and J lost 5 bases. Germline V lookup: CDR1 MNHEY, CDR2 SMNVEV (reference sequence). The CDR3 covers 14 residues. The CDR3 DNA sequence: TGTGCCAGCAAGGGGGCCAGGGGAAACAATGAGCAGTTCTTC. Protein product: CASKGARGNNEQFF.

This clone was detected only a few times. The chain uses TRBV10-3 and TRBJ2-7; D is unclear. Germline V CDR1 and CDR2: ENHRY, SYGVKD. This CDR3 has 11 residues. V was trimmed by 4 bases and J by 5 bases, leaving 6 bases between them. In DNA form, the CDR3 reads TGTGCCATCAGTGTATCACACGAGCAGTACTTC. Its translation is CAISVSHEQYF.

The gene calls are TRBV7-2 and TRBJ2-1; D is possibly TRBD2 (6 bases). This CDR3 has 17 residues. Germline V CDR1 and CDR2: SGHTA, FQGNSA. V was trimmed by 2 bases and J by 0 bases, leaving 14 bases between them. In DNA form, the CDR3 reads TGTGCCAGCAGCTTATGGGGTAGCGGTAGCTCCTACAATGAGCAGTTCTTC. Protein: CASSLWGSGSSYNEQFF.

On this clone: Other nucleotide sequences from this sample produce the same CDR3. The rearrangement links TRBV7-3 to TRBJ2-1, with D unresolved. There are 13 residues in the CDR3. Trimming stripped 6 bases from V and 0 bases from J, with 6 bases between. Germline V gives CDR1 SGHTA, CDR2 FQGTGA. CDR3 sequence (DNA): TGTGCCAGCAGTTCGAGCTCCTACAATGAGCAGTTCTTC. It codes for CASSSSSYNEQFF.

This clone has just a few counts. The chain combines TRBV2 with TRBJ2-7, with D possibly TRBD1 on 5 matching bases. Per the germline V gene, CDR1 is SNHLY and CDR2 is FYNNEI. This CDR3 has 13 amino acids. V was cut by 4 bases and J by 2 bases, with 9 bases left in between. For the CDR3, the DNA is TGTGCCAGCAGTGTGGTAGGGGCCTACGAGCAGTACTTC. Residues: CASSVVGAYEQYF.

This clone was found a few times. This chain connects TRBV21-1 to TRBJ2-3; the D call of TRBD2 is as the table states it, not checked on the DNA. TRBV21-1 is marked as a pseudogene. The CDR3 spans 17 residues. CDR3 sequence reads: CASSISTGTSATDTQYF. CDR3 DNA: TGTGCCAGCAGCATTTCTACCGGGACTAGCGCGACAGATACGCAGTATTTT.

This clone was detected a few times. The CDR3 DNA follows: TGTGCCAGCAGTCCGCTCGGACAGGGATTGACCAAAAACATTCAGTACTTC. Its translation is CASSPLGQGLTKNIQYF. The gene calls are TRBV28 and TRBJ2-4, with 8 nucleotides matching TRBD1. There are 17 residues in the CDR3. CDR1 and CDR2 from the germline V gene are MDHEN and SYDVKM. Trimming took 5 bases from V and 2 from J; bases not matched to a gene: 11.

This clone was seen a handful of times. V usage is TRBV18 and J usage is TRBJ2-1; D is unresolved. Germline values: CDR1 KGHSH, CDR2 LQKENI. The CDR3 has 16 residues. Trimming cost V 3 bases and J 2 bases, with 14 bases left between them. This chain's CDR3 is CASSPAYGKTYNEQFF. CDR3 DNA: TGTGCCAGCTCACCGGCCTACGGTAAGACCTACAATGAGCAGTTCTTC. The full variable domain, with the rest looked up from reference TRBV18 and TRBJ2-1, is NAGVMQNPRHLVRRRGQEARLRCSPMKGHSHVYWYRQLPEEGLKFMVYLQKENIIDESGMPKERFSAEFPKEGPSILRIQQVVRGDSAAYFCASSPAYGKTYNEQFFGPGTRLTVL.

The chain has TRBV5-1 and TRBJ1-1; the D gene is possibly TRBD1 (6 bases). The germline CDR1 and CDR2 sequences are SGHRS and YFSETQ. The V end lost 3 bases, the J end lost 4 bases, and 16 bases lay between the germline ends. The CDR3 is 15 amino acids. CDR3 protein: CASSYDGGDGTEAFF. Written as DNA, the CDR3 is TGCGCCAGCAGCTACGATGGGGGCGATGGCACTGAAGCTTTCTTT.